This TCR beta chain was retrieved from a study of blood T cell repertoires in COVID-19. Germline V gene sequence: CDR1 KGHSH, CDR2 LQKENI. V gave up 2 bases and J gave up 8 bases, with 15 bases separating them. The CDR3 has 15 residues. Data came from immunoSEQ multiplex PCR; TCRdb stores just in-frame clones and leaves some out. The table has 35,000 to 40,000 clones, approximately 90% seen once. The chain combines TRBV18 with TRBJ1-4; the D gene is possibly TRBD1 (5 bases). Sequencing input: peripheral blood. This receptor was identified in a human donor in a cohort sampled during active COVID-19. CDR3 residues: CASSPSAHNREKLFF. The CDR3 coding sequence is TGTGCCAGCTCACCATCTGCGCACAACAGGGAAAAACTGTTTTTT.